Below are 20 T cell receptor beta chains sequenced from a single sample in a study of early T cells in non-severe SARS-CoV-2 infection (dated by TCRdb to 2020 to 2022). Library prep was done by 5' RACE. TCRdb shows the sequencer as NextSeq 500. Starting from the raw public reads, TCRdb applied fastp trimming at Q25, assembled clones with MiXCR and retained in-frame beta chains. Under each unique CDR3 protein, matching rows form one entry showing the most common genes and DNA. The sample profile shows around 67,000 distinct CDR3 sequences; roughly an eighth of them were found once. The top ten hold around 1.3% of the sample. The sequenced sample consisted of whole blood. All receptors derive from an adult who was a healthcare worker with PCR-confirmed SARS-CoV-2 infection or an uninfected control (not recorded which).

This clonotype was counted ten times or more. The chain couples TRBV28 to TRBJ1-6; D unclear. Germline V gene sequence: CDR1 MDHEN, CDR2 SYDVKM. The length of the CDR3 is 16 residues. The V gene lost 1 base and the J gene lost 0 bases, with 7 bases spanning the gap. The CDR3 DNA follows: TGTGCCAGCAGTTTATCGCGGAGCTCCTATAATTCACCCCTCCACTTT. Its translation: CASSLSRSSYNSPLHF.

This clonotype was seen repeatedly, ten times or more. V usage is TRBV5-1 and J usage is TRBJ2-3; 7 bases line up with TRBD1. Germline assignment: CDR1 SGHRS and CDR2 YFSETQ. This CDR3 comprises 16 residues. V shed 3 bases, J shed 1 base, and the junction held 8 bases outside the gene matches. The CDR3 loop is CASSYGDRAGTDTQYF. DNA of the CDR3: TGCGCCAGCAGCTACGGTGACAGGGCCGGCACAGATACGCAGTATTTT.

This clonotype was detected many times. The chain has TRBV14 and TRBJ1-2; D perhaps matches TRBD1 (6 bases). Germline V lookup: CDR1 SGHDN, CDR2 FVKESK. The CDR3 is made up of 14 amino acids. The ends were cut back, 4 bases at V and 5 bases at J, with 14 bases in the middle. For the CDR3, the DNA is TGTGCCAGCAGCCTGCAGGGGTTTGGATATGGCTACACCTTC. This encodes CASSLQGFGYGYTF.

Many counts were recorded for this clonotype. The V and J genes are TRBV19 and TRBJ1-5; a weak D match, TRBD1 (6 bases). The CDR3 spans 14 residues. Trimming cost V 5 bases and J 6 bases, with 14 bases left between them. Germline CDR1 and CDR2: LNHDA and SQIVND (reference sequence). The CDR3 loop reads CASSRQGLGQPQHF. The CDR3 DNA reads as TGTGCCAGTAGTCGTCAGGGGCTCGGTCAGCCCCAGCATTTT.

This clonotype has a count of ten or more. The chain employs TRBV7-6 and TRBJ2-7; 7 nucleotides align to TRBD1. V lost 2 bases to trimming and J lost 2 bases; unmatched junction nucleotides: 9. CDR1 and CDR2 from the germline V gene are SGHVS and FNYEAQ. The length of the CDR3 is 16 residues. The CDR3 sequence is CASSLLLGTVPYEQYF. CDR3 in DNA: TGTGCCAGCAGCTTACTCCTCGGGACAGTACCCTACGAGCAGTACTTC.

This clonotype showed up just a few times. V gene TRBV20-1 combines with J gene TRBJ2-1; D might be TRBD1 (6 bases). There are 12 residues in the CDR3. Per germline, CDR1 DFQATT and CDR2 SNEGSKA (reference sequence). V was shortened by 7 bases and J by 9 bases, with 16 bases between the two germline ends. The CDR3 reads CSEGVRAGEQFF. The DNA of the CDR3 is TGCAGTGAGGGGGTCAGGGCGGGTGAGCAGTTCTTC.

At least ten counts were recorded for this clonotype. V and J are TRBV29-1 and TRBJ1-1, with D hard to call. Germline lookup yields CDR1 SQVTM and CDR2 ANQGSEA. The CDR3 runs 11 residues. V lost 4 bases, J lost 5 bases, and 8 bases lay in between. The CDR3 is CSVALDTEAFF. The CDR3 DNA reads TGCAGCGTTGCCCTAGATACTGAAGCTTTCTTT.

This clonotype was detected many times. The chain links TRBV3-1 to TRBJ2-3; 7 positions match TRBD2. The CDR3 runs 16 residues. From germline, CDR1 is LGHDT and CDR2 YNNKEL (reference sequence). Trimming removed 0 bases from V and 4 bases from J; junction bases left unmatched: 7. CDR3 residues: CASSQDASGTADTQYF. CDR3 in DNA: TGTGCCAGCAGCCAAGATGCCAGCGGGACCGCAGATACGCAGTATTTT.

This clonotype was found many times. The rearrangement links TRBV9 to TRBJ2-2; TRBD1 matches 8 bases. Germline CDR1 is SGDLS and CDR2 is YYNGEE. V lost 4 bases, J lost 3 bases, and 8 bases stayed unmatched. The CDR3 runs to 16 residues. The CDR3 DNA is TGTGCCAGCAGCATAGGACAGGGAGTAGACACCGGGGAGCTGTTTTTT. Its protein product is CASSIGQGVDTGELFF.

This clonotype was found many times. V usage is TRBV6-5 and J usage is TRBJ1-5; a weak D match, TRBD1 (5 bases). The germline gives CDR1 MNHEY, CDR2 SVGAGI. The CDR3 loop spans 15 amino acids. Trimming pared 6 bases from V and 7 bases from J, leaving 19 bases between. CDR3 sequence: CASSPTDSPRQPQHF. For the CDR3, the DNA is TGTGCCAGCAGCCCGACTGACAGTCCCCGGCAGCCCCAGCATTTT.

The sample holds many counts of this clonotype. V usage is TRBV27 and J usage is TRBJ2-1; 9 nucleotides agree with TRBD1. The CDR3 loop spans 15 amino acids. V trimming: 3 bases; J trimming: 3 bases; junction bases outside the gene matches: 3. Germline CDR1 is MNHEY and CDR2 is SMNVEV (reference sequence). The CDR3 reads CASSLDRGNYNEQFF. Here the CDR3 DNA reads TGTGCCAGCAGTTTGGACAGGGGAAACTACAATGAGCAGTTCTTC.

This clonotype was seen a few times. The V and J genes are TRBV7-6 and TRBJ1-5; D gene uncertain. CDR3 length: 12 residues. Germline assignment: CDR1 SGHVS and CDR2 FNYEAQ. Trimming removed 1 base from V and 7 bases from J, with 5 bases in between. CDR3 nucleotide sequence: TGTGCCAGCAGCTTAGTGAGGCAGCCCCAGCATTTT. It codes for CASSLVRQPQHF.

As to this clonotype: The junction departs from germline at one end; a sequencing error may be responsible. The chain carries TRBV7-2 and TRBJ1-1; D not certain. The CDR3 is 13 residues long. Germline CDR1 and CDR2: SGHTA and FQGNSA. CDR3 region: CASSNTLNTEAFF. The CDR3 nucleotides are TGCGCCAGCAGCAATACTCTGAACACTGAAGCTTTCTTT.

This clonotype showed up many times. CDR3: CASSTKVGSEQFF. The DNA for the CDR3 is TGTGCCAGCAGCACTAAAGTTGGTAGTGAGCAGTTCTTC. V and J are TRBV7-2 and TRBJ2-1; D remains ambiguous. The length of the CDR3 is 13 residues. Trimming left V 5 bases short and J 9 bases short, with 14 bases between. Germline values: CDR1 SGHTA, CDR2 FQGNSA.

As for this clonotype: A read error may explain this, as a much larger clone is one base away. The CDR3 sequence: CVSSSMLTGELFF. In DNA, the CDR3 is TGTGTCAGCAGCTCCATGTTGACCGGGGAGCTGTTTTTT. The V gene is TRBV7-9, the J gene TRBJ2-2, with D hard to call. CDR1 and CDR2 from the germline V gene are SEHNR and FQNEAQ (reference sequence). This CDR3 contains 13 residues.

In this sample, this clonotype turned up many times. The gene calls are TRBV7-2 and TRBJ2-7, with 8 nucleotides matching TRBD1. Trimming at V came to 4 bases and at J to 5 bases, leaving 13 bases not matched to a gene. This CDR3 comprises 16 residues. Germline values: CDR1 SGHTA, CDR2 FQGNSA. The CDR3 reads CASSSGGWTGRHEQYF. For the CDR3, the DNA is TGTGCCAGCAGCTCCGGGGGCTGGACAGGGAGGCACGAGCAGTACTTC. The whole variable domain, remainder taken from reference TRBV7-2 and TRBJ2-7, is GAGVSQSPSNKVTEKGKDVELRCDPISGHTALYWYRQSLGQGLEFLIYFQGNSAPDKSGLPSDRFSAERTGGSVSTLTIQRTQQEDSAVYLCASSSGGWTGRHEQYFGPGTRLTVT.

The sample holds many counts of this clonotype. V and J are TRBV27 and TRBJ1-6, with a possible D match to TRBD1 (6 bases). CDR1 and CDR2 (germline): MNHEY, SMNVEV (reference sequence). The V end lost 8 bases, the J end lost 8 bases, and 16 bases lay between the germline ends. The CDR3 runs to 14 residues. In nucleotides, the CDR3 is TGTGCCAGCGGGGGCCCAGGGGTTGATTCACCCCTCCACTTT. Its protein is CASGGPGVDSPLHF.

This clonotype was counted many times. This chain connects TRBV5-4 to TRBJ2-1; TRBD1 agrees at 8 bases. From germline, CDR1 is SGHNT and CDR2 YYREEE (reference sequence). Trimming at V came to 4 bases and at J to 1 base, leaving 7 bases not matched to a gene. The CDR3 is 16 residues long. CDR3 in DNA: TGTGCCAGCAGCGACGGGACAGGAAGTTCCTACAATGAGCAGTTCTTC. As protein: CASSDGTGSSYNEQFF.

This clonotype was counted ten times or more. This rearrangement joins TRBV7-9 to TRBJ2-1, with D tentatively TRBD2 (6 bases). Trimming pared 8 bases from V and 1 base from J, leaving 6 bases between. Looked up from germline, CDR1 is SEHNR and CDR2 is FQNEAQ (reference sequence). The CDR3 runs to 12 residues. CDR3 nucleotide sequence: TGTGCCAGCCGGGGGTCCTACAATGAGCAGTTCTTC. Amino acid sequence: CASRGSYNEQFF.

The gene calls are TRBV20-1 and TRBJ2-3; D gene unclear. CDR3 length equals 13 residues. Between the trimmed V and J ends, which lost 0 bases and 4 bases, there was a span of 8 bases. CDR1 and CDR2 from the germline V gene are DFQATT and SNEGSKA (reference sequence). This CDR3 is CSARDRGADTQYF. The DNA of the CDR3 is TGCAGTGCTAGAGATCGCGGTGCAGATACGCAGTATTTT.